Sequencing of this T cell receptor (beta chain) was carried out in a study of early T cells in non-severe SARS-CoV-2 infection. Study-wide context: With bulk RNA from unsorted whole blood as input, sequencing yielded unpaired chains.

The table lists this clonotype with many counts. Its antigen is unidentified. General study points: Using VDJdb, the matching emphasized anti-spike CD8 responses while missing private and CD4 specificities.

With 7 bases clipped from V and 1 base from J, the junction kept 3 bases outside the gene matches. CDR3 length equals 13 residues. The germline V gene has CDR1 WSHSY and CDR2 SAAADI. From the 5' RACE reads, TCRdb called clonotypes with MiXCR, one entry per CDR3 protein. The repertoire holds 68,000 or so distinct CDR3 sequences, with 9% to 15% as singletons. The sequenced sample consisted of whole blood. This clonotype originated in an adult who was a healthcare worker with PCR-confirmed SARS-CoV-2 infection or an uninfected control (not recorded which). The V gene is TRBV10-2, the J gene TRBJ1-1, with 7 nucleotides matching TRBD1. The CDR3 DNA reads TGCGCCAGCACAAGGACAGGGAACACTGAAGCTTTCTTT. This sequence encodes CASTRTGNTEAFF.